This T cell receptor (beta chain) is drawn from a study of beta chain features in type 1 diabetes. Study findings and constraints: Patients with Type 1 diabetes showed moderately but significantly shorter TCRB CDR3s in all four CD4+ subsets. Reduced insertions and increased deletions marked VDJ junctions in type 1 diabetes patients.

Germline loops: CDR1 SGHTA, CDR2 FQGNSA. Trimming removed 2 bases from V and 6 bases from J, with 13 bases in between. CDR3 length: 15 amino acids. This clone occurred once. Its antigen remains unidentified. Since all of the isolated RNA was reverse transcribed, expressed TCRB transcripts were what got sequenced. Produced via immunoSEQ multiplex PCR; TCRdb's table is partial and in-frame only. The data show under 500,000 clones, about 30% seen once. This chain uses TRBV7-2 with TRBJ2-2; D call uncertain. This TCR derives from a man aged 18 to 35 in good health. Sequencing used naive CD4+ T cells from blood. CDR3 region: CASSLLATRAGELFF. The DNA for the CDR3 is TGTGCCAGCAGCTTACTGGCTACCCGGGCCGGGGAGCTGTTTTTT.